One sample yielded the 17 T cell receptor beta chains listed below, sequenced in a study of post-analysis software for immune sequencing data. The authors incorporated unique molecular identifiers into the TCR beta cDNA libraries. TCRdb reprocessed the PCR reads via MiXCR and lists one record per CDR3 protein. The data hold roughly 670,000 distinct CDR3 sequences, with roughly three fifths observed a single time. Study outcomes and limitations: Included in a set of about 5 TRBV segments more frequent in patients than controls were TRBV5-6, TRBV5-1 and TRBV20-1.

These receptors' antigens are unknown. Sequenced: blood. Source of these receptors: a girl aged 2 to 9 with multiple sclerosis.

V and J are TRBV12-3 or TRBV12-4 and TRBJ2-4, with D hard to call. V dropped 3 bases and J dropped 7 bases, with 19 bases sitting between them. The CDR3 extends over 16 amino acids. The CDR3 protein is CASSFIAVRLRNIQYF. In nucleotides, the CDR3 is TGTGCCAGCAGTTTCATTGCGGTCCGGTTAAGGAACATTCAGTACTTC.

This chain connects TRBV5-6 to TRBJ2-3; D perhaps matches TRBD1 (6 bases). The germline V gene encodes CDR1 SGHDT and CDR2 YYEEEE. The CDR3 sequence is 14 residues long. V was cut by 2 bases and J by 8 bases, with 15 bases left in between. CDR3 in DNA: TGTGCCAGCAGCTTATGGGGGCGATACGCTACGCAGTATTTT. This codes for CASSLWGRYATQYF.

The sample holds a few counts of this clonotype. Written as DNA, the CDR3 is TGTGCCAGCAGCCCCCGGGACGCGGATACGCAGTATTTT. Amino acids: CASSPRDADTQYF. The rearrangement joins TRBV7-2 to TRBJ2-3; D tentatively fits TRBD1 or TRBD2 (5 bases each). The germline V and J ends were trimmed by 5 bases and 6 bases, with 12 bases remaining between them. Germline V gene data show CDR1 as SGHTA and CDR2 as FQGNSA. This CDR3 is 13 amino acids long.

The chain joins TRBV11-2 to TRBJ1-1; D remains ambiguous. Germline V gene data show CDR1 as SGHAT and CDR2 as FQNNGV. The CDR3 contains 12 residues. Trimming shortened V by 1 base and J by 7 bases, and 7 bases separated the two germline ends. CDR3 nucleotide sequence: TGTGCCAGCAGCTTAGGGGTCAGTGAAGCTTTCTTT. Translating gives CASSLGVSEAFF.

This rearrangement joins TRBV28 to TRBJ2-5; D could derive from TRBD1 or TRBD2 (5 bases each). From germline, CDR1 is MDHEN and CDR2 SYDVKM. Trimming left V 6 bases short and J 2 bases short, with 13 bases between. CDR3 length: 14 residues. The CDR3 spells CASSSIWGQETQYF. The CDR3, as DNA: TGTGCCAGCAGCTCGATTTGGGGGCAAGAGACCCAGTACTTC.

This clonotype showed up just once. The chain is built from TRBV3-1 and TRBJ2-3; TRBD2 agrees at 7 bases. J gave up 1 base and V 1 base, and 5 bases lay outside the gene matches. The CDR3 runs 16 residues. From germline, CDR1 is LGHDT and CDR2 YNNKEL (reference sequence). The CDR3 spells CASSQVAAGGTDTQYF. The CDR3 nucleotides read TGTGCCAGCAGCCAAGTTGCTGCGGGAGGCACAGATACGCAGTATTTT.

This chain uses TRBV20-1 with TRBJ2-5; possibly TRBD1 or TRBD2 for D (7 bases each). This CDR3 spans 15 amino acids. V dropped 5 bases and J dropped 0 bases, with 16 bases sitting between them. Looked up from germline, CDR1 is DFQATT and CDR2 is SNEGSKA (reference sequence). CDR3 loop: CSAPRGGANQETQYF. In DNA form, the CDR3 reads TGCAGTGCTCCCAGGGGGGGGGCGAACCAAGAGACCCAGTACTTC.

The V gene is TRBV20-1, the J gene TRBJ2-1; 11 positions match TRBD2. V gave up 6 bases and J gave up 7 bases; unmatched junction bases: 8. This CDR3 is built from 14 residues. Germline V lookup: CDR1 DFQATT, CDR2 SNEGSKA (reference sequence). CDR3 loop: CSAIAGGRRNEQFF. The CDR3 bases are TGCAGTGCAATAGCGGGGGGGCGACGTAATGAGCAGTTCTTC.

The rearrangement links TRBV12-3 or TRBV12-4 to TRBJ1-1; D ambiguous. V was clipped by 2 bases and J by 4 bases, with 8 bases between them. The CDR3 has 13 amino acids. This chain's CDR3 is CASSLSMGTEAFF. CDR3 nucleotide sequence: TGTGCCAGCAGTTTATCAATGGGCACTGAAGCTTTCTTT.

This clonotype has only one observation. This chain connects TRBV7-2 to TRBJ2-5, with D possibly being TRBD1 (6 bases). From germline, CDR1 is SGHTA and CDR2 FQGNSA. V was clipped by 1 base and J by 5 bases, with 17 bases between them. The CDR3 contains 16 residues. CDR3 sequence (DNA): TGTGCCAGCAGCTTAGGCATCGTCAGGGGACGGGAGACCCAGTACTTC. Its translation is CASSLGIVRGRETQYF.

This chain connects TRBV20-1 to TRBJ2-3, with D perhaps TRBD1 or TRBD2 (5 bases each). The germline CDR1 and CDR2 sequences are DFQATT and SNEGSKA (reference sequence). The germline V and J ends were trimmed by 6 bases and 2 bases, with 15 bases remaining between them. CDR3 size: 14 residues. Here the CDR3 DNA reads TGCAGTGCAATCAGGGCAGGGACCACAGATACGCAGTATTTT. Translation gives CSAIRAGTTDTQYF.

This clonotype was recorded a few times. The V call is TRBV24-1, the J call TRBJ2-1, with a weak D call TRBD2 (6 bases). Trimming stripped 1 base from V and 6 bases from J, with 15 bases between. The germline V gene has CDR1 KGHDR and CDR2 SFDVKD. This CDR3 has 16 residues. The DNA of the CDR3 is TGTGCCACCAGTGATTTAGGAAGCGGGCTCCCCAATGAGCAGTTCTTC. Protein: CATSDLGSGLPNEQFF.

In this sample, this clonotype turned up a few times. The junction does not match germline at one end; this may be a read error. The V gene is TRBV7-2, the J gene TRBJ2-7; D is perhaps TRBD2 (5 bases). The CDR3 totals 15 residues. Germline V gives CDR1 SGHTA, CDR2 FQGNSA. CDR3 sequence (DNA): TGTGCCAGTAGCTCTCAGGACTTAAGCTCCTACGAGCAGTACTTC. Amino acid sequence: CASSSQDLSSYEQYF.

This clonotype has more than one count but fewer than ten. One end of the junction is discordant with germline, which a read error may explain. This chain connects TRBV12-3 or TRBV12-4 to TRBJ2-3, with 7 bases matching TRBD1. This CDR3 region has 18 residues. The CDR3 spells CAGSFSGQADPGTDTQYF. The CDR3 DNA sequence: TGTGCCGGCAGCTTCTCCGGACAGGCGGATCCTGGCACAGATACGCAGTATTTT.

The genes are TRBV12-3 or TRBV12-4 and TRBJ2-5, with a tentative D call TRBD1 (5 bases). The CDR3 runs 12 residues. V gave up 6 bases and J gave up 11 bases, with 16 bases separating them. Written as DNA, the CDR3 is TGTGCCAGCAGGTGGGGCGGCGAGGAGCAGTACTTC. Protein sequence: CASRWGGEEQYF.

The gene calls are TRBV2 and TRBJ2-1; 7 bases match TRBD2. Trimming cost V 5 bases and J 6 bases; bases outside gene matches: 4. Looked up from germline, CDR1 is SNHLY and CDR2 is FYNNEI. The CDR3 runs to 13 residues. This CDR3 reads CASSIASGNEQFF. The CDR3 coding sequence is TGTGCCAGCAGTATTGCTAGCGGCAATGAGCAGTTCTTC.

This clonotype was found a few times. The rearrangement uses TRBV29-1 and TRBJ2-5, with 8 positions matching TRBD2. The CDR3 extends over 14 amino acids. Germline V gene lookup returns CDR1 SQVTM and CDR2 ANQGSEA. V was clipped by 0 bases and J by 4 bases; unmatched bases: 4. In DNA form, the CDR3 reads TGCAGCGTTGAAGATACTAGCGGAGTAGAGACCCAGTACTTC. The encoded protein is CSVEDTSGVETQYF. Complete variable domain (other parts from reference TRBV29-1 and TRBJ2-5): SAVISQKPSRDICQRGTSLTIQCQVDSQVTMMFWYRQQPGQSLTLIATANQGSEATYESGFVIDKFPISRPNLTFSTLTVSNMSPEDSSIYLCSVEDTSGVETQYFGPGTRLLVL.